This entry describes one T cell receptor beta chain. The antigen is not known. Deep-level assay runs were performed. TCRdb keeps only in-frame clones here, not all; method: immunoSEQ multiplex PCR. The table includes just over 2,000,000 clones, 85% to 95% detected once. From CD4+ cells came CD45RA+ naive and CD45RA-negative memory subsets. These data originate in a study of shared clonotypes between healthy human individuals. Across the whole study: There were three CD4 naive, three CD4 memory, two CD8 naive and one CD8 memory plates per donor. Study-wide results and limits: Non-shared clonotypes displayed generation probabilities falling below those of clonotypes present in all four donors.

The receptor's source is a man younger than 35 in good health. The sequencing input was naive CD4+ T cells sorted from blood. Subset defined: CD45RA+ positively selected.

The CDR3 DNA is TGTGCCAGCAATATCGGGACAGGGTCCGCGGATGGCTACACCTTC. It encodes CASNIGTGSADGYTF. The V call is TRBV5-4, the J call TRBJ1-2, with TRBD1 matching 9 bases. V shed 6 bases and J 6 bases; nucleotides not matched to a gene: 12. The CDR3 has 15 amino acids. In germline, CDR1 is SGHNT, CDR2 YYREEE (reference sequence).